The next 9 T cell receptor beta chains were all read from a single sample in a study of identical twins. TCRdb called the 5' RACE reads again in MiXCR, with one record for every CDR3 protein. The table shows hundreds of thousands of distinct CDR3 sequences, with 5.5% to 7% occurring only once. The sample was also reused in another study, on yellow fever vaccine responses in identical twins.

Source material: memory (CD45RO+) T cells sorted from blood. The receptors shown here come from a woman under 30 in good health.

This rearrangement joins TRBV24-1 to TRBJ2-3; 8 positions agree with TRBD1. Germline CDR1 reads KGHDR; CDR2 reads SFDVKD. The CDR3 is 17 amino acids. V dropped 4 bases and J dropped 0; count of bases not matched to a gene: 8. For the CDR3, the DNA is TGTGCCACCAGTGACCCCCGGACAGGGACTAGCACAGATACGCAGTATTTT. It translates to CATSDPRTGTSTDTQYF.

This sequence joins TRBV5-5 and TRBJ2-3, with TRBD2 identical over 11 bases. CDR3 length: 15 amino acids. Trimming removed 3 bases from V and 6 bases from J; junction bases left unmatched: 6. CDR1 and CDR2 from the germline V gene are SGHKS and YYEKEE (reference sequence). CDR3: CASSSLAGGQDTQYF. CDR3 sequence (DNA): TGTGCCAGCAGCTCCTTAGCGGGGGGGCAGGATACGCAGTATTTT.

The genes are TRBV5-4 and TRBJ2-2; D might be TRBD1 (6 bases). Germline V gene lookup returns CDR1 SGHNT and CDR2 YYREEE (reference sequence). Trimming stripped 4 bases from V and 0 bases from J, with 16 bases between. The CDR3 contains 17 residues. The CDR3 protein is CASSRDTRFANTGELFF. The CDR3 DNA is TGTGCCAGCAGCAGGGACACCAGGTTCGCGAACACCGGGGAGCTGTTTTTT.

This clonotype was counted a few times. The V call is TRBV5-6, the J call TRBJ2-7; tentatively, D is TRBD1 or TRBD2 (5 bases each). This CDR3 contains 13 residues. V was trimmed by 0 bases and J by 2 bases, leaving 6 bases between them. In germline, CDR1 is SGHDT, CDR2 YYEEEE. CDR3 in amino acids: CASSLAGPYEQYF. As DNA, the CDR3 is TGTGCCAGCAGCTTGGCGGGACCCTACGAGCAGTACTTC.

In its sample, this clonotype was seen many times. The chain recombines TRBV5-5 with TRBJ2-2; D unclear. Trimming left V 3 bases short and J 1 base short, with 7 bases between. From germline, CDR1 is SGHKS and CDR2 YYEKEE (reference sequence). This CDR3 contains 14 residues. CDR3: CASSSYKNTGELFF. The CDR3 region has the DNA TGTGCCAGCAGCTCGTACAAGAACACCGGGGAGCTGTTTTTT.

This clonotype was seen many times. The V call is TRBV7-2, the J call TRBJ2-7; D ambiguous. The germline V and J ends were trimmed by 1 base and 8 bases, with 9 bases remaining between them. This CDR3 has 12 residues. The germline V gene has CDR1 SGHTA and CDR2 FQGNSA. The chain's CDR3 is CASSLDVFQQYF. The CDR3, as DNA: TGTGCCAGCAGCTTAGATGTGTTTCAGCAGTACTTC. Combining the CDR3 with reference TRBV7-2 and TRBJ2-7 gives the whole variable domain GAGVSQSPSNKVTEKGKDVELRCDPISGHTALYWYRQSLGQGLEFLIYFQGNSAPDKSGLPSDRFSAERTGGSVSTLTIQRTQQEDSAVYLCASSLDVFQQYFGPGTRLTVT.

The CDR3 sequence is CASGPGLDGYTF. In DNA form, the CDR3 reads TGTGCCAGCGGCCCCGGGCTGGATGGCTACACCTTC. The rearrangement joins TRBV5-5 to TRBJ1-2; D unclear. The CDR3 length is 12 residues. The V gene's germline CDR1 is SGHKS and CDR2 YYEKEE (reference sequence). V gave up 7 bases and J gave up 6 bases, with 13 bases separating them.

This clonotype was counted ten times or more. V gene TRBV12-3 or TRBV12-4 combines with J gene TRBJ1-4; the D gene is possibly TRBD1 (5 bases). This CDR3 has 15 residues. V shed 3 bases and J shed 7 bases, with 15 bases lying between them. The CDR3 loop is CASSFEGVDREKLFF. In nucleotides, the CDR3 is TGTGCCAGCAGTTTTGAAGGGGTCGATCGTGAAAAACTGTTTTTT.

The chain employs TRBV24-1 and TRBJ2-3, with 8 bases that match TRBD2. V was clipped by 6 bases and J by 6 bases; unmatched bases: 4. In germline, CDR1 is KGHDR, CDR2 SFDVKD. CDR3 size: 13 residues. The CDR3 region has the DNA TGTGCCACCAGTCGGGGGGGCGGGGATACGCAGTATTTT. The encoded protein is CATSRGGGDTQYF.